The sample holds many counts of the clone carrying this T cell receptor (beta chain). A sample-barcoded 5' primer and a J-beta primer mix were used in a second PCR of roughly 7 to 12 cycles. From the 5' RACE reads, TCRdb called clonotypes with MiXCR, one entry per CDR3 protein. The data hold 1.5 million to 2 million distinct CDR3 sequences, with over 25% observed a single time. This sample is drawn from a study of blood T cells in healthy people across ages. This CDR3 spans 13 amino acids. Germline CDR1 reads ENHRY; CDR2 reads SYGVKD. With 6 bases removed from V and 0 bases from J, the gap between germline ends came to 9 bases.

The TCR was taken from a woman aged 25 to 39 in good health. The sequencing sample was made of blood. The chain is built from TRBV10-3 and TRBJ2-7; possibly TRBD2 for D (5 bases). The DNA of the CDR3 is TGTGCCATCAGGGGCGGGCCCTCCTACGAGCAGTACTTC. Translation gives CAIRGGPSYEQYF.